This passage covers 18 T cell receptor beta chains from one sample sequenced in a study of cytomegalovirus exposure and HLA in healthy donors. A multiplex PCR was run with 60 Vbeta primers and 13 Jbeta primers. The data were produced by immunoSEQ multiplex PCR, yet TCRdb's version contains in-frame clones alone and is incomplete. The sample gives 90,000 to 130,000 clones, around 70% of which show up once; roughly 8.4% is in the top ten. The sample consisted of PBMCs. The receptors originated from a man aged 25 to 40 in good health and CMV-seropositive.

The gene calls are TRBV11-3 and TRBJ2-1; TRBD2 aligns across 9 bases. The CDR3 loop spans 17 amino acids. J lost 9 bases, V lost 5 bases, and 17 bases had no gene match. Germline V CDR1 and CDR2: SGHNT, YENEEA. CDR3: CASSPYGGGRAGGEQFF. For the CDR3, the DNA is TGTGCCAGCAGCCCCTATGGGGGCGGGAGGGCCGGAGGTGAGCAGTTCTTC.

Only a few counts were recorded for this clone. V is TRBV9 and J is TRBJ2-1; D is possibly TRBD2 (6 bases). Germline V gene sequence: CDR1 SGDLS, CDR2 YYNGEE. Trimming removed 4 bases at V and 5 bases at J, with 22 bases between. The CDR3 length is 17 residues. CDR3 loop: CASSKFKSSGFNNEQFF. DNA for the CDR3: TGTGCCAGCAGCAAATTCAAGTCGAGCGGGTTCAACAATGAGCAGTTCTTC.

This clone showed up just a few times. The chain recombines TRBV6-1 with TRBJ2-7; 9 nucleotides match TRBD2. The CDR3 extends over 17 amino acids. After removal of 2 bases from V and 4 bases from J, the junction contained 12 bases not matched to a gene. Germline V gene sequence: CDR1 MNHNS, CDR2 SASEGT. CDR3 bases: TGTGCCAGCAGTGAACGGGCTAGCGGGGATGGTGGTTACGAGCAGTACTTC. Translation gives CASSERASGDGGYEQYF.

The J gene is TRBJ1-2, the V gene TRBV10-3, with D maybe TRBD1 (5 bases). The CDR3 extends over 15 amino acids. V was cut by 7 bases and J by 0 bases, with 15 bases left in between. Germline CDR1 and CDR2: ENHRY and SYGVKD. The CDR3: CAITLRIGANYGYTF. The CDR3 DNA reads TGTGCCATCACCCTCAGGATAGGGGCTAACTATGGCTACACCTTC.

The chain joins TRBV5-1 to TRBJ2-3, with 7 bases lining up with TRBD2. The V and J ends lost 1 base and 4 bases, in that order; junction bases with no gene match: 0. This CDR3 contains 13 residues. CDR1 is SGHRS and CDR2 is YFSETQ in the germline V gene. CDR3 sequence: CASSLREADTQYF. The DNA for the CDR3 is TGCGCCAGCAGCTTGCGGGAGGCAGATACGCAGTATTTT.

This chain uses TRBV6-5 with TRBJ1-5; the D is unclear. The CDR3 spans 15 residues. Trimming stripped 6 bases from V and 1 base from J, with 13 bases between. Germline CDR1 is MNHEY and CDR2 is SVGAGI. In nucleotides, the CDR3 is TGTGCCAGCAGCCTCGACGGACTAAGCAATCAGCCCCAGCATTTT. It codes for CASSLDGLSNQPQHF.

For the CDR3, the DNA is TGTGCCAGCAGTACCCCTTCAACCCAAGCGGGGGGAAAGAAAGAGACCCAGTACTTC. Its translation is CASSTPSTQAGGKKETQYF. V usage is TRBV2 and J usage is TRBJ2-5; TRBD2 agrees at 9 bases. Germline values: CDR1 SNHLY, CDR2 FYNNEI. The junction had 19 bases not matched to a gene; V was cut back by 5 bases and J by 3 bases. The CDR3 is 19 residues long.

This CDR3 reads CASSVGGGRAYGYTF. CDR3 nucleotide sequence: TGTGCCAGCAGCGTAGGAGGGGGGAGGGCCTATGGCTACACCTTC. The rearrangement joins TRBV9 to TRBJ1-2; weak D call: TRBD1 (6 bases). This CDR3 has 15 residues. In germline, CDR1 is SGDLS, CDR2 YYNGEE. V was cut by 0 bases and J by 4 bases, with 13 bases left in between.

This clone was seen only a few times. The chain links TRBV25-1 to TRBJ1-1; 8 positions agree with TRBD1. The CDR3 consists of 13 residues. CDR1 and CDR2 (germline): MGHDK, SYGVNS. V lost 6 bases, J lost 0 bases, and 0 bases stayed unmatched. The CDR3 sequence: CASRDRVNTEAFF. CDR3 coding DNA: TGTGCCAGCAGGGACAGGGTGAACACTGAAGCTTTCTTT. Looking up the rest from reference TRBV25-1 and TRBJ1-1 gives the full variable domain: EADIYQTPRYLVIGTGKKITLECSQTMGHDKMYWYQQDPGMELHLIHYSYGVNSTEKGDLSSESTVSRIRTEHFPLTLESARPSHTSQYLCASRDRVNTEAFFGQGTRLTVV.

The chain carries TRBV11-3 and TRBJ2-1; TRBD2 aligns across 10 bases. The CDR3 spans 18 residues. Trimming took 3 bases from V and 1 from J; bases not matched to a gene: 9. From germline, CDR1 is SGHNT and CDR2 YENEEA. In nucleotides, the CDR3 is TGTGCCAGCAGCTTCAGATCTAGCGGGAGTCGGTCCTACAATGAGCAGTTCTTC. It codes for CASSFRSSGSRSYNEQFF. Full variable domain (remainder filled in from reference TRBV11-3 and TRBJ2-1): EAGVVQSPRYKIIEKKQPVAFWCNPISGHNTLYWYLQNLGQGPELLIRYENEEAVDDSQLPKDRFSAERLKGVDSTLKIQPAELGDSAVYLCASSFRSSGSRSYNEQFFGPGTRLTVL.

V and J are TRBV23-1 and TRBJ2-7; 14 positions match TRBD2. TRBV23-1 is annotated as an ORF whose role is uncertain. Trimming cost V 6 bases and J 7 bases; bases outside gene matches: 26. CDR3 length: 21 residues. The CDR3 DNA is TGCGCCAGCAGCCCGGTGGGGAGGGTCACACCGGGACTAGCGGGAGTAGGAGAGCAGTACGTC. This sequence encodes CASSPVGRVTPGLAGVGEQYV.

This chain uses TRBV5-4 with TRBJ1-2; TRBD1 agrees at 8 bases. CDR1 is SGHNT and CDR2 is YYREEE in the germline V gene (reference sequence). There are 13 residues in the CDR3. Losses at the gene ends were 5 bases for V and 7 bases for J; bases not matched to a gene: 7. CDR3 nucleotides: TGTGCCAGCAGAAAAACAGGGGGACGTGGCTACACCTTC. It yields the protein CASRKTGGRGYTF.

J is TRBJ2-1 and V is TRBV9; 8 bases fit TRBD2. Germline CDR1 is SGDLS and CDR2 is YYNGEE. The CDR3 consists of 11 residues. J was trimmed by 15 bases and V by 2 bases; bases with no gene match: 4. CDR3: CASSVGLGLFF. The CDR3, as DNA: TGTGCCAGCAGCGTGGGACTAGGTCTGTTCTTC.

The CDR3 is CASCETGDTDTQYF. The DNA for the CDR3 is TGTGCCAGCTGCGAAACGGGAGACACAGATACGCAGTATTTT. This chain connects TRBV18 to TRBJ2-3; D may be TRBD2 (6 bases). The CDR3 covers 14 residues. Germline V gene sequence: CDR1 KGHSH, CDR2 LQKENI. Between the trimmed V and J ends, which lost 7 bases and 2 bases, there was a span of 13 bases.

This clone was seen a handful of times. The chain uses TRBV9 and TRBJ1-3; tentative D call: TRBD1 (6 bases). V was trimmed by 3 bases and J by 0 bases, leaving 16 bases between them. Germline CDR1 reads SGDLS; CDR2 reads YYNGEE. The CDR3 runs 17 residues. The CDR3 coding sequence is TGTGCCAGCAGCGCGGGGGGACACGCTACCTCTGGAAACACCATATATTTT. This codes for CASSAGGHATSGNTIYF.

J is TRBJ1-4 and V is TRBV2; maybe TRBD1 (6 bases). The germline V gene has CDR1 SNHLY and CDR2 FYNNEI. The V gene lost 7 bases and the J gene lost 14 bases, with 23 bases spanning the gap. The CDR3 length is 14 residues. CDR3 in DNA: TGTGCCAGCATTGCTTTCGGGGGCCCGGGAGGGCTGTTTTTT. Protein product: CASIAFGGPGGLFF.

To note about this clone: The sample holds other DNA sequences that translate to the same CDR3. The chain links TRBV7-3 to TRBJ2-1, with 11 bases matching TRBD2. The CDR3 runs to 19 residues. V shed 3 bases and J 7 bases; nucleotides not matched to a gene: 17. Germline lookup yields CDR1 SGHTA and CDR2 FQGTGA. CDR3 coding DNA: TGTGCCAGCAGCTTGACAGGTTTTGATAGCGGGAGGGCCGGGAATGAGCAGTTCTTC. Protein sequence: CASSLTGFDSGRAGNEQFF. Complete variable domain (other parts from reference TRBV7-3 and TRBJ2-1): GAGVSQTPSNKVTEKGKYVELRCDPISGHTALYWYRQSLGQGPEFLIYFQGTGAADDSGLPNDRFFAVRPEGSVSTLKIQRTERGDSAVYLCASSLTGFDSGRAGNEQFFGPGTRLTVL.

There are a few counts of this clone. Within the sample, other DNA sequences also encode this same CDR3. The rearrangement links TRBV11-3 to TRBJ1-1; 7 bases are shared with TRBD1. CDR1 and CDR2 (germline): SGHNT, YENEEA. Trimming took 2 bases from V and 2 from J; bases not matched to a gene: 2. This CDR3 contains 14 residues. The CDR3 loop is CASSLNRGNTEAFF. The CDR3 nucleotides are TGTGCCAGCAGCTTAAACAGGGGAAACACTGAAGCTTTCTTT.